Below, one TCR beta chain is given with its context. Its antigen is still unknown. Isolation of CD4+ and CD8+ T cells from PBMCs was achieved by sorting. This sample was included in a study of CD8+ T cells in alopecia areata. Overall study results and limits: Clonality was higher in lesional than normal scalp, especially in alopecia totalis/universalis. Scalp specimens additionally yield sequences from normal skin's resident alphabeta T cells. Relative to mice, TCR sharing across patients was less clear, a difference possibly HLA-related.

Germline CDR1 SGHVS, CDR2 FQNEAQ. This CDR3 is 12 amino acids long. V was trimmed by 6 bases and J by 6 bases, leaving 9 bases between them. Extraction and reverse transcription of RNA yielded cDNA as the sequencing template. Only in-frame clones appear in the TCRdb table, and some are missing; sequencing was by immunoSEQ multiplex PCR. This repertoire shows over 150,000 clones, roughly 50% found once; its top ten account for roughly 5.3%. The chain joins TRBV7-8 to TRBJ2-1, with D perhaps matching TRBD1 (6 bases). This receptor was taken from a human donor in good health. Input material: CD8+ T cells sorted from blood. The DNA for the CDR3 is TGTGCCAGCAGTCCAGGGGTCAATGAGCAGTTCTTC. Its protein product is CASSPGVNEQFF.